A single sample gave rise to the 26 T cell receptor beta chains below, sequenced in a study of glioma-infiltrating T cells. Using RNA template, CDR3s of TCR alpha and beta were amplified with iRepertoire arm-PCR. TCRdb processed the multiplex PCR reads anew with MiXCR; each CDR3 protein has one entry. This sample has some 160,000 distinct CDR3 sequences; around 42% occur once, and the top ten carry 5.2%. The sequenced sample was glioma tissue, nonneoplastic brain tissue, or PBMCs (not recorded which). These receptors were collected from a human donor with low-grade glioma or glioblastoma, undergoing nonglioma brain surgery, or in good health (not recorded which).

This chain links TRBV12-3 or TRBV12-4 with TRBJ1-3; no clear D. The CDR3 contains 14 residues. V lost 2 bases and J 0 bases, leaving 5 bases between the germline ends. This chain's CDR3 is CASSLMISGNTIYF. For the CDR3, the DNA is TGTGCCAGCAGTTTAATGATCTCTGGAAACACCATATATTTT.

Concerning this clonotype itself: With a much larger clone just one base away, this may be a read error. The V and J genes are TRBV28 and TRBJ2-7; no clear D. Germline CDR1 is MDHEN and CDR2 is SYDVKM. Trimming removed 2 bases from V and 3 bases from J, with 11 bases in between. The CDR3 runs 14 residues. This CDR3 reads CASSLPAPHYEQYF. The DNA for the CDR3 is TGTGCCAGCAGTTTACCAGCACCCCACTACGAGCAGTACTTC.

This clonotype has at least ten counts. The J gene is TRBJ2-5, the V gene TRBV6-1; D not resolved. This CDR3 has 13 residues. In germline, CDR1 is MNHNS, CDR2 SASEGT. Trimming removed 6 bases at V and 5 bases at J, with 13 bases between. The CDR3 spells CASRQPGFETQYF. The CDR3 DNA sequence: TGTGCCAGCAGGCAGCCCGGGTTTGAGACCCAGTACTTC.

This clonotype was found once. Being one base from a much bigger clone, this may be a read error. The rearrangement uses TRBV2 and TRBJ1-5; D unclear. V was pared by 5 bases and J by 7 bases, with 18 bases between. CDR1 SNHLY and CDR2 FYNNEI come from the germline V gene. CDR3 length equals 15 residues. CDR3 in DNA: TGTGCCAGCAGTCGGTCATACCTTGTGGGGCAGCCCCAGCATTTT. Amino acid sequence: CASSRSYLVGQPQHF.

With respect to this clonotype: A much larger clone differs from this one at a single base, so this may be a read error. This chain connects TRBV2 to TRBJ2-4; no reliable D call. Germline assignment: CDR1 SNHLY and CDR2 FYNNEI. Trimming took off 9 bases at V and 5 bases at J, with 17 bases between the two ends. This CDR3 is built from 14 residues. The CDR3 nucleotides read TGTGCCAGAAGCCAATGGGCCGGAGAAAACATTCAGTACTTC. Its translation is CARSQWAGENIQYF.

The gene calls are TRBV4-1 and TRBJ2-1, with 9 bases fitting TRBD2. Trimming cost V 2 bases and J 13 bases; bases outside gene matches: 15. CDR1 is MGHRA, CDR2 YSYEKL, per germline. The length of the CDR3 is 16 residues. The CDR3 sequence is CASSQSAGGPTETQFF. CDR3 nucleotides: TGCGCCAGCAGCCAATCCGCGGGAGGGCCGACAGAGACCCAGTTCTTC.

Regarding this clonotype: The junction departs from germline at one end; a sequencing error may be responsible. J is TRBJ2-4 and V is TRBV28; 10 nucleotides match TRBD2. This CDR3 contains 16 residues. Germline CDR1 MDHEN, CDR2 SYDVKM. The CDR3 nucleotides are TGTGCCAGCAGTTGGGGGCTAGCGGGAGCCGTGGACATTAAGTACTTC. Amino acid sequence: CASSWGLAGAVDIKYF. The full variable domain, with the rest looked up from reference TRBV28 and TRBJ2-4, is DVKVTQSSRYLVKRTGEKVFLECVQDMDHENMFWYRQDPGLGLRLIYFSYDVKMKEKGDIPEGYSVSREKKERFSLILESASTNQTSMYLCASSWGLAGAVDIKYFGAGTRLSVL.

About this clonotype itself: This sequence may be a read error, since a much larger clone differs from it by one base. The chain is built from TRBV20-1 and TRBJ2-1, with D possibly being TRBD1 or TRBD2 (5 bases each). This CDR3 region has 16 residues. Germline-derived CDR1 and CDR2 are DFQATT and SNEGSKA (reference sequence). The V end was cut by 5 bases, the J end by 0 bases, with 17 bases between. The DNA of the CDR3 is TGCAGTGCTTCGGGGACGGTCCACAGCTCCTACAATGAGCAGTTCTTC. Translation: CSASGTVHSSYNEQFF.

Regarding this clonotype: The CDR3 does not end in the conserved phenylalanine or tryptophan, so this is likely a read error. V gene TRBV24-1 combines with J gene TRBJ2-1; 11 positions match TRBD2. Germline-derived CDR1 and CDR2 are KGHDR and SFDVKD. Germline trimming cut 4 bases from V and 2 bases from J; bases unmatched to any gene: 12. The CDR3 runs to 19 residues. The CDR3 loop reads CATSDRPGTSGPTYNEQFS. The CDR3 DNA reads as TGTGCCACCAGTGACCGTCCCGGGACTAGCGGTCCGACCTACAATGAGCAGTTCTCC.

In this sample, this clonotype turned up many times. V and J are TRBV10-3 and TRBJ2-3; no clear D gene. The germline V gene has CDR1 ENHRY and CDR2 SYGVKD. The CDR3 sequence is 13 residues long. V was clipped by 3 bases and J by 4 bases, with 8 bases between them. The CDR3 region is CAISDGASDTQYF. The CDR3 DNA sequence: TGTGCCATCAGTGATGGAGCCTCAGATACGCAGTATTTT.

This clonotype was observed once. Possible read error: a much larger clone is one base away. This chain links TRBV2 with TRBJ1-5; 7 bases are a match to TRBD1. The length of the CDR3 is 14 residues. V shed 5 bases, J shed 8 bases, and the junction held 9 bases outside the gene matches. Germline values: CDR1 SNHLY, CDR2 FYNNEI. This CDR3 is CASSTRQGDEPQHF. In DNA, the CDR3 is TGTGCCAGCAGTACCCGACAGGGTGACGAGCCCCAGCATTTT.

V gene TRBV29-1 combines with J gene TRBJ2-1, with no clear D. With 6 bases removed from V and 0 bases from J, the gap between germline ends came to 9 bases. CDR3 size: 13 residues. The germline V gene has CDR1 SQVTM and CDR2 ANQGSEA. The CDR3 DNA reads as TGCAGCGTCGACTTCAGCTCCTACAATGAGCAGTTCTTC. It codes for CSVDFSSYNEQFF.

This clonotype was counted many times. The rearrangement uses TRBV7-2 and TRBJ2-7; no clear D. Trimming cost V 5 bases and J 3 bases, with 14 bases left between them. The germline CDR1 and CDR2 sequences are SGHTA and FQGNSA. The CDR3 totals 14 residues. CDR3 DNA sequence: TGTGCCAGCAGCCCAGGAAACAGAAACTACGAGCAGTACTTC. Its protein is CASSPGNRNYEQYF.

This clonotype was found many times. The chain combines TRBV27 with TRBJ1-5, with no clear D. Trimming took off 2 bases at V and 6 bases at J, with 8 bases between the two ends. CDR1 is MNHEY and CDR2 is SMNVEV in the germline V gene (reference sequence). The CDR3 length is 13 residues. CDR3 DNA sequence: TGTGCCAGCAGTTTAGCTCCGGGTCAGCCCCAGCATTTT. It translates to CASSLAPGQPQHF.

V and J are TRBV10-3 and TRBJ1-4; D is undetermined. Germline V gene sequence: CDR1 ENHRY, CDR2 SYGVKD. V gave up 3 bases and J gave up 4 bases, with 9 bases separating them. The CDR3 has 14 residues. Here the CDR3 reads CAISDVGFNEKLFF. CDR3 coding DNA: TGTGCCATCAGTGATGTGGGATTTAATGAAAAACTGTTTTTT.

The rearrangement joins TRBV2 to TRBJ2-1; TRBD2 matches 7 bases. J gave up 0 bases and V 1 base, and 0 bases lay outside the gene matches. Germline CDR1 and CDR2: SNHLY and FYNNEI. The length of the CDR3 is 15 residues. The chain's CDR3 is CASSEGGSSYNEQFF. The DNA of the CDR3 is TGTGCCAGCAGTGAAGGCGGGAGCTCCTACAATGAGCAGTTCTTC.

This clonotype was recorded many times. The rearrangement links TRBV12-3 or TRBV12-4 to TRBJ1-2; maybe TRBD1 (6 bases). The germline V and J ends were trimmed by 7 bases and 8 bases, with 20 bases remaining between them. The CDR3 extends over 14 amino acids. CDR3 bases: TGTGCCAGCACCCTCGGGAGGACAGATACCGGCTACACCTTC. This translates into CASTLGRTDTGYTF.

Comment on this clonotype: A read error may explain this, as a much larger clone is one base away. The J gene is TRBJ2-1, the V gene TRBV19; D is unresolved. Germline-derived CDR1 and CDR2 are LNHDA and SQIVND (reference sequence). Trimming took off 1 base at V and 6 bases at J, with 7 bases between the two ends. CDR3 size: 13 residues. CDR3 coding DNA: TGTGCCAGTAGTATAGTGGCAGGCAATGAGCAGTTCTTC. It encodes CASSIVAGNEQFF.

There are many counts of this clonotype. CDR3 amino acids: CASSVILEQFF. The CDR3 coding sequence is TGTGCCAGCAGTGTTATCCTTGAGCAGTTCTTC. The V call is TRBV2, the J call TRBJ2-1; no clear D gene. There are 11 residues in the CDR3. V lost 4 bases and J lost 9, with 7 bases in between. Per the germline V gene, CDR1 is SNHLY and CDR2 is FYNNEI.

This clonotype was detected ten times or more. The V and J genes are TRBV12-3 or TRBV12-4 and TRBJ1-1; D not resolved. V shed 3 bases and J shed 1 base, with 6 bases lying between them. The CDR3 sequence is 13 residues long. The CDR3 nucleotides are TGTGCCAGCAGTTTGGTAGGGAACACTGAAGCTTTCTTT. This encodes CASSLVGNTEAFF.

This clonotype was detected many times. The chain joins TRBV27 to TRBJ2-7; TRBD1 or TRBD2 may be the D gene (6 bases each). V gave up 6 bases and J gave up 7 bases, with 19 bases separating them. CDR3 length: 14 residues. Germline V CDR1 and CDR2: MNHEY, SMNVEV (reference sequence). CDR3 loop: CASSRSGALGEQYF. The CDR3 bases are TGTGCCAGCAGCCGGTCGGGGGCATTGGGTGAGCAGTACTTC.

The rearrangement links TRBV14 to TRBJ1-4; maybe TRBD1 (6 bases). The CDR3 is 15 amino acids. Germline assignment: CDR1 SGHDN and CDR2 FVKESK. V shed 0 bases and J shed 5 bases, with 10 bases lying between them. The CDR3 loop is CASSQDRTANEKLFF. The CDR3 DNA follows: TGTGCCAGCAGCCAAGATAGGACAGCGAATGAAAAACTGTTTTTT.

Notes on this clonotype: This may arise from a read error, as a much more abundant clone is one base away. This chain connects TRBV6-1 to TRBJ2-3, with 14 bases fitting TRBD2. Germline CDR1 and CDR2: MNHNS and SASEGT. The CDR3 loop spans 15 amino acids. The chain's CDR3 is CAISGTSGSKDTQYF. The CDR3 DNA reads TGTGCCATCAGTGGGACTAGCGGGAGCAAAGATACGCAGTATTTT.

Points on this clonotype: A much larger clonotype is one base distant, so this may be a read error. V gene TRBV5-4 combines with J gene TRBJ1-6; the D gene is possibly TRBD1 (5 bases). This CDR3 has 14 residues. The V and J ends lost 0 bases and 10 bases respectively, with 11 bases between them. Germline V gives CDR1 SGHNT, CDR2 YYREEE (reference sequence). The CDR3 coding sequence is TGTGCCAGCAGCTTGGAAGGTTGGGGCTCACCCCTCCACTTT. This codes for CASSLEGWGSPLHF.

This clonotype was seen repeatedly, ten times or more. The chain is built from TRBV7-2 and TRBJ1-4; D may be TRBD1 (6 bases). V was pared by 2 bases and J by 7 bases, with 14 bases between. The germline V gene encodes CDR1 SGHTA and CDR2 FQGNSA. The CDR3 has 15 amino acids. CDR3 sequence reads: CASSLNKQGGEKLFF. The DNA of the CDR3 is TGTGCCAGCAGCTTAAATAAACAGGGTGGTGAAAAACTGTTTTTT.

Concerning this clonotype: This may come from a read error, since a much larger clone is one base off. The CDR3 coding sequence is TGCCGTGCTTTCGATTCGACTAGCGGGAGACCCAGGCAGTACTTC. This gives the protein CRAFDSTSGRPRQYF. The chain couples TRBV20-1 to TRBJ2-7; TRBD2 aligns across 12 bases. The CDR3 contains 15 residues. CDR1 and CDR2 from the germline V gene are DFQATT and SNEGSKA (reference sequence).